These T cell receptor beta chains were read from a single sample in a study of blood T cell repertoires in COVID-19. Measured with immunoSEQ multiplex PCR; TCRdb has only the in-frame clones, and not every one. Of about 220,000 clones listed, 65% to 90% are singletons. The sequencing sample was made of peripheral blood. Source of these receptors: a man aged 45-60 years with active or convalescent COVID-19. Both conserved end residues are part of each CDR3. A D gene is named only where the DNA matches it firmly. Not all rows give a size; the values are once, few, many and, for expanded clones, a class.

size	V	D	J	CDR3	DNA
.	TRBV3-1/TRBV3-2	.	TRBJ1-1	CASSQANDRPNTEAFF	TGTGCCAGCAGCCAGGCCAATGACAGGCCGAACACTGAAGCTTTCTTT
.	TRBV24-1	TRBD1	TRBJ1-4	CATSDPGQGDEKLFF	TGTGCCACCAGTGATCCGGGACAGGGCGATGAAAAACTGTTTTTT
.	TRBV4-2	TRBD2	TRBJ2-2	CASRRTSGGLNTGELFF	TGTGCCAGCAGGAGGACTAGCGGGGGCCTAAACACCGGGGAGCTGTTTTTT
.	TRBV13	.	TRBJ2-1	CASSLGPGYSEQFF	TGTGCCAGCAGCTTAGGGCCGGGGTACAGTGAGCAGTTCTTC
.	TRBV19	.	TRBJ2-1	CASNQGGYNEQFF	TGTGCCAGTAACCAGGGTGGATACAATGAGCAGTTCTTC
.	TRBV5-1	TRBD2	TRBJ2-3	CASSLVPLAGGTDTQYF	TGCGCCAGCAGCTTGGTCCCCCTAGCGGGGGGCACAGATACGCAGTATTTT
.	TRBV27	.	TRBJ2-5	CASSQGPPGTPSQETQYF	TGTGCCAGCAGTCAAGGGCCTCCAGGGACTCCCAGCCAAGAGACCCAGTACTTC
.	TRBV19	.	TRBJ2-1	CASSIDRGSGSYNEQFF	TGTGCCAGTAGTATAGACAGGGGCTCGGGCTCCTACAATGAGCAGTTCTTC
.	TRBV5-8	TRBD1	TRBJ2-2	CASSWTGGWTGELFF	TGTGCCAGCAGCTGGACAGGGGGCTGGACCGGGGAGCTGTTTTTT
.	TRBV28	.	TRBJ1-4	CASSYPAGINEKLFF	TGTGCCAGCAGTTACCCGGCAGGGATTAATGAAAAACTGTTTTTT
few	TRBV19	.	TRBJ1-2	CASSIQTGTYGYTF	TGTGCCAGTAGTATCCAAACAGGAACATATGGCTACACCTTC